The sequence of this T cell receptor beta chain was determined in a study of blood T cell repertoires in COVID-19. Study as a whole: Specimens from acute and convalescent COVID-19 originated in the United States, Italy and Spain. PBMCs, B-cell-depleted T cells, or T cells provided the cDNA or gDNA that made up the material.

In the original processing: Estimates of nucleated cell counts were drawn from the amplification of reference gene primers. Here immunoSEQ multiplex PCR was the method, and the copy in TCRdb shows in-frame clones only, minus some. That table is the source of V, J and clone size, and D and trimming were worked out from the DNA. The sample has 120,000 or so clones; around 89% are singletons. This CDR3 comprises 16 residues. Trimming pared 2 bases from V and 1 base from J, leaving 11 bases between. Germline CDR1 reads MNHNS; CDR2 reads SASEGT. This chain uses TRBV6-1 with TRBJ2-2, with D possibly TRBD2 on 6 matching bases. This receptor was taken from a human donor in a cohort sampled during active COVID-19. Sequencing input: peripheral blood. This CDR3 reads CASSEFKTRNTGELFF. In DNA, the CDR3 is TGTGCCAGCAGTGAATTTAAGACTAGGAACACCGGGGAGCTGTTTTTT.